This T cell receptor beta chain was sequenced during a study of cytomegalovirus exposure and HLA in healthy donors (dated by TCRdb to the late 2010s). Describing the broader study: An earlier analysis of 587 of the donors reported about 250 Gb of sequence data and roughly 110 million unique TCR beta sequences from roughly 200 million T cells. Roughly 300 gigabases of sequencing data and around 90 million unique TCR sequences made up an early release that covered nearly 650 HLA-typed donors. The genetic ancestry cluster associated with self-reported Caucasian donors included about four fifths of the roughly 380 genotyped donors. The study was designed to test whether signatures of past pathogen exposure could be identified by cataloging public T cell receptors. The study used immunosequencing to profile the T cell repertoires of around 600 subjects and linked those repertoires to cytomegalovirus serostatus. A separate validation cohort of approximately 130 different subjects was used in addition to the 666-subject first cohort. High-throughput TCR immunosequencing, statistical association of individual TCRs with disease status, and machine learning were combined to predict cytomegalovirus infection status. A later analysis re-analyzed previously published TCR beta repertoires from 650 to 800 donors and added high-resolution HLA genotyping to study TCR occurrence patterns. Rather than using new phenotypic data, the later analysis identified candidate immune exposures from TCR beta sequences and from how often those sequences occurred across donors. An earlier analysis of roughly 600 of the donors used high-throughput TCR beta sequencing to judge whether each TCR beta V gene segment behaved as functional or pseudogenic. Donor age, sex, ethnicity and CMV serostatus were collected together with the repertoire data. A later genetic analysis used genome-wide SNP genotypes for about 65% of the 666 donors, treating that subset as a discovery cohort. Every repertoire in the discovery cohort had been generated on one and the same sequencing platform. Class I and class II HLA loci were covered by the typing at four-digit resolution. The number of typed donors differed by locus: about 620-640 for A, B, C, DRB1 and DQB1; approximately 530 for DQA1; 606 for DPA1; and about 470 for DPB1. Several DR-DQ haplotypes were handled as single units for association and clustering because linkage in the cohort was strong. On average, 235,054 unique TCR beta nucleotide sequences were sequenced per donor among fewer than 500 genotyped donors of the cohort, with roughly 20% of those sequences being non-productive.

The cohort was made up of 650 to 700 healthy bone marrow donors. At the time of sampling, all cohort members were nominally healthy, though unrecorded immune exposures were likely present. The donor was CMV seropositive and was included in the group of 250 to 300 seropositive cohort members. Every donor gave a peripheral blood sample, and the peripheral blood mononuclear cells from that sample were used for TCR beta sequencing. The Qiagen DNeasy Blood Extraction Kit was used to extract genomic DNA from the blood cell samples. The paper as a whole reports these results and caveats: Specific HLA alleles were associated with 15,000 to 20,000 TCR beta sequences at a false discovery rate of 0.05 in a later analysis. A later analysis found that TCR association rates varied across HLA loci, with DRB1 alleles showing the most associated TCRs and HLA-C alleles the fewest. In vitro tests confirmed that a few of the cytomegalovirus-associated TCR beta chains recognize cytomegalovirus antigens. Because HLA typing was missing for some donors at each locus, association tests included only the typed subset. A further reported finding was that TCR beta sequences accurately predicted the HLA-A and HLA-B alleles for most subjects in the first cohort. A group of highly shared sequence variants was considered likely to be a technical artifact of the sequencing pipeline. When HLA alleles, especially DR and DQ, strongly co-occurred, attributing TCR associations to individual alleles was difficult. Linkage disequilibrium might explain the correlated functional status among segregating V segments, but an unknown experimental factor could not be excluded. V-gene and J-gene trimming of TCR beta chains was associated with a missense DCLRE1C variant in a later genetic analysis, and the association was replicated in an independent cohort. The earlier analysis of around 600 of the donors excluded fewer than 20 rarely observed V segments, including chromosome 9 orphons, because counts were too low. An earlier analysis of 587 of the donors showed that most TCR beta V segments appeared in productive rearrangements either about 87% or about 30% of the time, which broadly matched IMGT annotations. Most TCR sequences were seen in very few donors, while some public TCRs were found in many individuals. According to a later genetic analysis, donors in an Asian-associated ancestry cluster had fewer N-insertions in productive TCRs than the approximately 650-donor mean. In the study, 164 TCR beta chains were listed as associated with cytomegalovirus. A later analysis found that most CMV-associated TCR beta chains appeared HLA-restricted, with HLA associations seemingly driven largely by CMV exposure. According to a later analysis, parvovirus B19, influenza, CMV and Epstein-Barr virus appeared linked to several top co-occurrence clusters. The cohort was sequenced for TCR beta chains only, and without alpha or paired-chain data the features that could be detected were limited. In a later analysis, HLA-associated TCR beta chains showed more clonal expansion and lower generation probabilities than non-associated chains that were equally common. Sequencing depth was assumed to be roughly uniform across donors in the presence/absence analyses, though that assumption may not hold. The classifier was reported to diagnose cytomegalovirus status with high specificity and sensitivity in both the original cohort and the validation cohort. Immune exposure information for the cohort was limited to CMV serostatus. Some IMGT-functional V segments, including TRBV6-2 and TRBV6-3, could not be told apart with the 87-base-pair reads, so those segments were excluded. It was suggested by the authors that the approach could potentially be generalized to other disease states and immunological phenotypes.

Germline trimming: 1 base from V, 7 bases from J; junction bases outside gene matches: 9. Reading from cysteine to phenylalanine, the CDR3 counts 17 amino acids. Just CDR3 DNA is preserved here, 51 bases in frame from base 1. Via the germline V gene, CDR1 is SQVTM and CDR2 ANQGSEA. On this clone itself: Its antigen specificity is not known. Qualities for individual bases were not recorded, and no much larger clone is one base off.

Receptor amplification or capture employed the immunoSEQ multiplex PCR assay. For the multiplex PCR, a mixture combining 60 forward primers for TCR Vbeta segments and 13 reverse primers for TCR Jbeta segments was used. A multiplex PCR assay on genomic DNA amplified the CDR3 region of rearranged TCR beta genes. On the Illumina HiSeq System, the amplified TCR beta libraries were sequenced as 87-base-pair reads. The original pipeline was this. Across the 500 to 750 repertoires, a later analysis counted tens of millions of unique TCR beta chains, roughly 11 million of which were shared by at least two donors. A nearest-neighbor algorithm error-corrected the raw reads and collapsed the reads into unique sequences, merging closely related sequences to remove PCR and sequencing errors. CDR3 sequences were aligned to IMGT reference sequences to assign V, D and J gene segments. Each retained sequence needed at least a six-nucleotide match to both a V gene segment and a J gene segment. Rearrangements were classified as productive when the CDR3 lacked stop codons and remained in frame with V and J, and all other rearrangements were classified as non-productive. CDR3 was defined according to IMGT convention as the region running from the second conserved V-encoded cysteine to the conserved J-encoded phenylalanine. Sequences without an unambiguous match to a single V gene segment were excluded from the earlier analysis of about 600 of the donors. An earlier analysis of approximately 590 of the donors classified V segments as functional when productive rearrangements were above 56.7% and as segregating when the standard deviation between donors was above 5%. To diagnose cytomegalovirus status from the catalog of TCR beta chain sequences, a statistical classification framework was built. In a later analysis, V and J genes were assigned by comparing TCR nucleotide sequences against IMGT/GENE-DB human TR gene sequences. The TCRdist pipeline was used in a later analysis to assign CDR3 sequences and most-parsimonious VDJ recombination scenarios. In a later analysis, each TCR beta chain was defined by its CDR3 amino acid sequence together with its V-gene family, and reads without a unique V-gene family were excluded. As a way to deal with suspected cross-contamination and a sequencing artifact, a later analysis dropped 450 to 600 nucleotide sequences that were highly shared and had low generation probability. In a later analysis, a clonal expansion index was calculated for each public chain from normalized within-repertoire ranks of inferred template counts. A later analysis computed generation probabilities with a VDJ recombination model fitted to out-of-frame rearrangements, and checked the results against IGoR. A later analysis scored TCR-TCR, TCR-HLA and TCR-CMV co-occurrence with hypergeometric tests, applying a repertoire-size bias correction to TCR pairs. False discovery rates were estimated in a later analysis by permuting HLA or CMV assignments 20 times. In a later analysis, co-occurring TCRs were grouped using DBSCAN, with TCRdist sequence similarity added in when clustering inside HLA-allele-positive subsets. Repertoires with fewer than 30,000 or more than 120,000 public chains, plus five repertoires with anomalous nucleotide sharing, were excluded from co-occurrence clustering. TCRdb took this table from immuneACCESS and kept in-frame rearrangements with V and J called. Such tables lack part of the clones; where checked against another copy, unresolved V genes explain under half of the gap, and the rest is unexplained. The DNA was the basis for D and trimming; V, J and clone size are from that table. This sample gives about 200,000 clones in total; over 65% of them show up just once. Together, the top ten hold around 3.6% of the sample.

Sequencing was performed on PBMCs. The origin of this receptor is a man aged 40-49 years in good health and CMV-seropositive. This chain joins TRBV29-1 to TRBJ2-2, and 13 bases in between align with TRBD2. The sequence in DNA is TGCAGCGTTGAAGTCCGCGGACTAGCGGGAGCCGACGGGGAGCTGTTTTTT. Translated, this is CSVEVRGLAGADGELFF.